This T cell receptor beta chain was recorded in a study of lymphopenia after photon versus proton radiotherapy. Clones were sequenced by immunoSEQ multiplex PCR, and TCRdb holds only the in-frame ones, with some missing. The table includes more than 35,000 clones, approximately 81% detected once. Germline V lookup: CDR1 LGHNT, CDR2 FRNRAP. This CDR3 spans 11 amino acids. Trimming took off 6 bases at V and 4 bases at J, with 7 bases between the two ends. On this clone: Its target is unknown.

Study findings and constraints: In patients who died, overall survival fell as post-nadir TCR diversity dropped more. After the lymphocyte nadir, photon-treated repertoires showed oligoclonal expansion, especially of CD8+ Temra cells. Relative stability marked proton patients; photon patients lost diversity and naive cells.

This receptor was identified in a man aged 45-65 years with gastric cancer. The sequencing used peripheral blood, collected from a patient treated with photon-based radiotherapy. The gene calls are TRBV12-5 and TRBJ2-7, with a weak D call TRBD2 (6 bases). The CDR3 DNA reads as TGTGCTAGTGGGGGGGGATACGAGCAGTACTTC. This encodes CASGGGYEQYF.